This T cell receptor (beta chain) derives from a study of blood T cells in healthy people across ages. Study conclusions and caveats: Per-million-T-cell TCR beta diversity fell roughly linearly with age.

Primed by a sample-barcoded 5' primer and a J-beta primer mix, a second PCR proceeded for 7 to 11 cycles. TCRdb ran MiXCR on the 5' RACE reads and lists one entry per CDR3 protein. The sample shows hundreds of thousands of distinct CDR3 sequences, less than 35% of them seen only once. This clonotype was seen ten or more times. The antigen is not known. Germline CDR1 is DFQATT and CDR2 is SNEGSKA (reference sequence). This CDR3 region has 10 residues. V dropped 5 bases and J dropped 14 bases, with 13 bases sitting between them. The gene calls are TRBV20-1 and TRBJ2-1, with TRBD2 as a possible D gene (6 bases). The receptor was derived from a woman aged 80 or older in good health. What was sequenced was blood. CDR3 bases: TGCAGTGCTTTAAGACTAGAGGAGTTCTTC. This codes for CSALRLEEFF.